Following are 21 T cell receptor beta chains from one sample sequenced in a study of beta chain features in type 1 diabetes listed by TCRdb under 2018. The library was produced with the immunoSEQ multiplex PCR assay. The High Capacity cDNA Reverse Transcription Kit was used to reverse transcribe all of the isolated RNA, meaning that expressed TCRB transcripts were what got sequenced. TCRdb carries this immuneACCESS record with in-frame sequences only. Its versions omit some clonotypes, under half of them owing to an unresolved V gene in the studies checked, with the rest unexplained. The sample table records roughly 120,000 clones; 30% to 40% of these occur just once. Jointly, the top ten make up roughly 0.064% of the sample. Sequenced sample: stem cell memory CD4+ T cells from blood. This specimen's cell subset or site label, per the study, means: stem cell-like memory CD4+ T cells. These receptors were collected from a woman under 30 in good health.

This chain connects TRBV9 to TRBJ1-1; TRBD1 agrees at 7 bases. V lost 4 bases to trimming and J lost 2 bases; unmatched junction nucleotides: 11. The length of the CDR3 is 16 residues. CDR1 and CDR2 from the germline V gene are SGDLS and YYNGEE. The CDR3 DNA sequence: TGTGCCAGCAGCCCTCCTCGGACAGGTCGAAACACTGAAGCTTTCTTT. Its translation is CASSPPRTGRNTEAFF.

The rearrangement joins TRBV7-8 to TRBJ2-5; possibly TRBD2 for D (6 bases). V gave up 5 bases and J gave up 2 bases, with 18 bases separating them. The CDR3 consists of 16 residues. CDR1 and CDR2 (germline): SGHVS, FQNEAQ. This CDR3 is CASSLNGLALQETQYF. CDR3 coding DNA: TGTGCCAGCAGCCTTAATGGGCTAGCGCTACAAGAGACCCAGTACTTC. Full variable domain (outside the CDR3, taken from reference TRBV7-8 and TRBJ2-5): GAGVSQSPRYKVAKRGQDVALRCDPISGHVSLFWYQQALGQGPEFLTYFQNEAQLDKSGLPSDRFFAERPEGSVSTLKIQRTQQEDSAVYLCASSLNGLALQETQYFGPGTRLLVL.

The CDR3 spells CASTFGDMNTEAFF. CDR3 sequence (DNA): TGTGCCAGCACATTTGGGGACATGAACACTGAAGCTTTCTTT. The V gene is TRBV6-5, the J gene TRBJ1-1, with D maybe TRBD1 (6 bases). The CDR3 spans 14 residues. Trimming cost V 7 bases and J 0 bases, with 12 bases left between them. The germline V gene encodes CDR1 MNHEY and CDR2 SVGAGI.

The chain couples TRBV27 to TRBJ1-1, with D tentatively TRBD1 (5 bases). CDR1 MNHEY and CDR2 SMNVEV come from the germline V gene (reference sequence). Trimming took 7 bases from V and 1 from J, leaving 13 bases between them. The CDR3 has 14 residues. The CDR3 DNA reads as TGTGCCAGCAAGGTGGGGGGAAGGAACACTGAAGCTTTCTTT. This codes for CASKVGGRNTEAFF.

The V call is TRBV18, the J call TRBJ1-1, with D unclear. Trimming shortened V by 0 bases and J by 4 bases, and 9 bases separated the two germline ends. This CDR3 region has 14 residues. CDR1 and CDR2 (germline): KGHSH, LQKENI. The CDR3 spells CASSPPTEGTEAFF. DNA of the CDR3: TGTGCCAGCTCACCACCCACAGAGGGCACTGAAGCTTTCTTT. The variable domain in full, completed from reference TRBV18 and TRBJ1-1, reads NAGVMQNPRHLVRRRGQEARLRCSPMKGHSHVYWYRQLPEEGLKFMVYLQKENIIDESGMPKERFSAEFPKEGPSILRIQQVVRGDSAAYFCASSPPTEGTEAFFGQGTRLTVV.

This clone was found once. This rearrangement joins TRBV30 to TRBJ2-7, with D perhaps TRBD2 (8 bases). The V gene lost 8 bases and the J gene lost 4 bases, with 15 bases spanning the gap. The V gene's germline CDR1 is GTSNPN and CDR2 SVGIG (reference sequence). CDR3 length equals 12 residues. The CDR3 nucleotides read TGTGCCCGGGAGGGGGCGCAGTACGAGCAGTACTTC. Its translation: CAREGAQYEQYF. Using reference TRBV30 and TRBJ2-7 for the parts outside the CDR3, the full variable domain is SQTIHQWPATLVQPVGSPLSLECTVEGTSNPNLYWYRQAAGRGLQLLFYSVGIGQISSEVPQNLSASRPQDRQFILSSKKLLLSDSGFYLCAREGAQYEQYFGPGTRLTVT.

For the CDR3, the DNA is TGTGCCAGCAGTTCGAGGGAGATCTATGGCTACACCTTC. Protein: CASSSREIYGYTF. The chain has TRBV27 and TRBJ1-2; no firm D call. CDR3 length equals 13 residues. Germline CDR1 is MNHEY and CDR2 is SMNVEV (reference sequence). With 4 bases removed from V and 4 bases from J, the gap between germline ends came to 10 bases.

This clone was counted only a few times. The gene calls are TRBV6-6 and TRBJ2-1, with TRBD2 matching 10 bases. Germline CDR1 reads MNHNY; CDR2 reads SVGAGI (reference sequence). V was clipped by 6 bases and J by 9 bases; unmatched bases: 11. The CDR3 runs to 15 residues. This chain's CDR3 is CASRPGTSVGAEQFF. The CDR3 DNA reads TGTGCCAGCAGGCCCGGGACTAGCGTAGGGGCTGAGCAGTTCTTC.

This chain links TRBV10-3 with TRBJ2-5; D is perhaps TRBD1 (6 bases). The V and J ends lost 6 bases and 2 bases respectively, with 10 bases between them. This CDR3 has 13 residues. Germline V CDR1 and CDR2: ENHRY, SYGVKD. The CDR3 DNA is TGTGCCATCAGCTGGACAGAACAAGAGACCCAGTACTTC. Amino acids: CAISWTEQETQYF.

The genes are TRBV19 and TRBJ1-1; no clear D. Between the trimmed V and J ends, which lost 9 bases and 8 bases, there was a span of 25 bases. There are 15 residues in the CDR3. The germline V gene has CDR1 LNHDA and CDR2 SQIVND (reference sequence). The CDR3, as DNA: TGTGCCAGCTACATGAACGGGGTCACAAACGGGGAAGCTTTCTTT. Translated: CASYMNGVTNGEAFF.

This clone has just a few counts. The chain recombines TRBV7-2 with TRBJ1-1, with 7 bases lining up with TRBD1. The CDR3 is 15 amino acids. CDR1 is SGHTA and CDR2 is FQGNSA in the germline V gene. The trim removed 4 bases at V and 4 bases at J, leaving 9 bases unmatched. CDR3 bases: TGTGCCAGCAGCTCGACAGGGTTCGGGGGCACTGAAGCTTTCTTT. Encoded protein: CASSSTGFGGTEAFF.

V is TRBV11-2 and J is TRBJ2-7; D is possibly TRBD2 (5 bases). The V end lost 2 bases, the J end lost 4 bases, and 15 bases lay between the germline ends. The CDR3 length is 15 residues. CDR1 SGHAT and CDR2 FQNNGV come from the germline V gene. CDR3 coding DNA: TGTGCCAGCAGCTTACTTAATAGAAGGGAGTACGAGCAGTACTTC. Translated: CASSLLNRREYEQYF. The complete variable domain, with remaining parts taken from reference TRBV11-2 and TRBJ2-7, reads EAGVAQSPRYKIIEKRQSVAFWCNPISGHATLYWYQQILGQGPKLLIQFQNNGVVDDSQLPKDRFSAERLKGVDSTLKIQPAKLEDSAVYLCASSLLNRREYEQYFGPGTRLTVT.

This clone was observed a handful of times. The V gene is TRBV28, the J gene TRBJ1-1, with 9 bases aligning to TRBD1. The CDR3 spans 16 residues. Germline V gene lookup returns CDR1 MDHEN and CDR2 SYDVKM. After removal of 1 base from V and 1 base from J, the junction contained 4 bases not matched to a gene. The CDR3 DNA sequence: TGTGCCAGCAGTTTATCTTTGGGACAGGGGAACACTGAAGCTTTCTTT. Protein product: CASSLSLGQGNTEAFF.

The CDR3 is CASSSDAAASTDTQYF. The CDR3, as DNA: TGTGCCAGCAGTTCCGATGCGGCCGCTAGCACAGATACGCAGTATTTT. The chain recombines TRBV28 with TRBJ2-3, with unresolved D. The V end lost 4 bases, the J end lost 0 bases, and 14 bases lay between the germline ends. The CDR3 extends over 16 amino acids. Germline V lookup: CDR1 MDHEN, CDR2 SYDVKM.

The rearrangement uses TRBV2 and TRBJ1-2; 7 positions match TRBD1. Unmatched junction bases numbered 17, after V lost 9 bases and J lost 1 base. Per germline, CDR1 SNHLY and CDR2 FYNNEI. The CDR3 is made up of 17 amino acids. CDR3 amino acids: CASTAPLGTDFNYGYTF. CDR3 bases: TGTGCCAGTACAGCCCCCCTTGGGACAGATTTTAACTATGGCTACACCTTC.

The chain is built from TRBV10-3 and TRBJ2-3; 10 bases match TRBD2. V lost 10 bases to trimming and J lost 3 bases; unmatched junction nucleotides: 4. Germline V CDR1 and CDR2: ENHRY, SYGVKD. This CDR3 has 13 residues. This CDR3 is CATTSGNTDTQYF. The CDR3 coding sequence is TGTGCCACAACTAGCGGGAATACAGATACGCAGTATTTT.

V gene TRBV11-1 combines with J gene TRBJ2-7; TRBD2 aligns across 9 bases. J lost 3 bases, V lost 0 bases, and 6 bases had no gene match. CDR3 size: 16 residues. The germline CDR1 and CDR2 sequences are SGHAT and FQDESV (reference sequence). CDR3 sequence reads: CASSLAATSGLYEQYF. The CDR3, as DNA: TGTGCCAGCAGCTTAGCGGCGACTAGCGGACTCTACGAGCAGTACTTC.

There are a few counts of this clone. J is TRBJ2-7 and V is TRBV10-3, with 7 bases that match TRBD1. V shed 3 bases, J shed 5 bases, and the junction held 7 bases outside the gene matches. This CDR3 comprises 14 residues. From germline, CDR1 is ENHRY and CDR2 SYGVKD. CDR3 DNA sequence: TGTGCCATCAGTGAATTGCAGGGGGACCACGAGCAGTACTTC. This translates into CAISELQGDHEQYF.

The chain combines TRBV4-1 with TRBJ2-7; D gene uncertain. V dropped 2 bases and J dropped 5 bases, with 16 bases sitting between them. This CDR3 has 15 amino acids. The V gene's germline CDR1 is MGHRA and CDR2 YSYEKL. Written as DNA, the CDR3 is TGCGCCAGCAGCCAAATACACGGGTCTACCAACGAGCAGTACTTC. This encodes CASSQIHGSTNEQYF.

The V and J genes are TRBV30 and TRBJ2-3; 11 bases align to TRBD2. CDR1 and CDR2 (germline): GTSNPN, SVGIG (reference sequence). V dropped 2 bases and J dropped 0; count of bases not matched to a gene: 10. The CDR3 spans 18 residues. The CDR3 sequence is CAWSPLSSGRRSTDTQYF. The CDR3, as DNA: TGTGCCTGGAGTCCCCTCTCTAGCGGGAGGAGGAGCACAGATACGCAGTATTTT.

This clone was seen more than once but under ten times. The genes are TRBV7-2 and TRBJ1-1, with D possibly being TRBD1 (6 bases). Germline V gives CDR1 SGHTA, CDR2 FQGNSA. The V gene lost 4 bases and the J gene lost 6 bases, with 12 bases spanning the gap. This CDR3 contains 13 residues. This CDR3 reads CASSWRTDAEAFF. The CDR3 DNA sequence: TGTGCCAGCAGCTGGCGGACAGACGCTGAAGCTTTCTTT.